One and the same sample provided the 15 T cell receptor beta chains below, sequenced in a study of OX40 agonist ivuxolimab in advanced cancers. Sequencing used immunoSEQ multiplex PCR; TCRdb keeps in-frame clones, though not all of them. The sample shows over 25,000 clones, over 60% of them seen only once. The material sequenced was CD4+ or CD8+ T cells sorted from blood, taken in a trial of the OX40 agonist ivuxolimab. The source of these receptors is an adult with an advanced solid tumor such as melanoma, head and neck, liver or kidney cancer.

The DNA of the CDR3 is TGTGCCAGTAGTATCGGGCAGATTGAAGCTTTCTTT. Its translation is CASSIGQIEAFF. The J gene is TRBJ1-1, the V gene TRBV19, with D uncertain. V gave up 3 bases and J gave up 7 bases, with 9 bases separating them. Germline V gene sequence: CDR1 LNHDA, CDR2 SQIVND (reference sequence). The CDR3 extends over 12 amino acids.

The chain joins TRBV11-2 to TRBJ2-7; D may be TRBD2 (5 bases). The ends were cut back, 1 base at V and 1 base at J, with 5 bases in the middle. Germline assignment: CDR1 SGHAT and CDR2 FQNNGV. This CDR3 is 13 amino acids long. The CDR3 DNA reads TGTGCCAGCAGCTTAGGAGGGTCCTACGAGCAGTACTTC. It translates to CASSLGGSYEQYF.

This chain joins TRBV6-1 and TRBJ2-7; D may be TRBD2 (5 bases). Trimming cost V 9 bases and J 3 bases, with 9 bases left between them. Per germline, CDR1 MNHNS and CDR2 SASEGT. The CDR3 contains 11 residues. In DNA form, the CDR3 reads TGTGCCAGTCAGGAGGACTACGAGCAGTACTTC. Encoded protein: CASQEDYEQYF.

This clone was observed a few times. This chain joins TRBV5-6 and TRBJ1-2; TRBD1 matches at 7 bases. The CDR3 has 16 residues. Germline lookup yields CDR1 SGHDT and CDR2 YYEEEE. J gave up 6 bases and V 5 bases, and 16 bases lay outside the gene matches. In DNA, the CDR3 is TGTGCCAGCAGTCCCCTAGGTGGAGGGGGCAACCATGGCTACACCTTC. It yields the protein CASSPLGGGGNHGYTF.

The J gene is TRBJ2-5, the V gene TRBV7-6, with 7 bases matching TRBD1. The J call is uncertain, as TRBJ2-7 better fits the DNA end. This CDR3 contains 14 residues. From germline, CDR1 is SGHVS and CDR2 FNYEAQ. The CDR3 loop is CASSPRDSHYEQYF. In DNA, the CDR3 is TGTGCCAGCAGCCCCAGGGACAGTCATTACGAGCAGTACTTC.

The table lists this clone with a count of one. The J gene is TRBJ1-2, the V gene TRBV5-4, with a possible D match to TRBD1 (5 bases). The V gene's germline CDR1 is SGHNT and CDR2 YYREEE (reference sequence). This CDR3 region has 15 residues. The V and J ends lost 2 bases and 4 bases respectively, with 15 bases between them. The CDR3 sequence is CASSFDPGSAYGYTF. The CDR3 DNA follows: TGTGCCAGCAGCTTCGACCCAGGGAGCGCCTATGGCTACACCTTC.

A few counts support this clone. The chain couples TRBV20-1 to TRBJ2-5, with D perhaps TRBD1 (6 bases). This CDR3 is 10 amino acids long. V was clipped by 5 bases and J by 9 bases, with 10 bases between them. In germline, CDR1 is DFQATT, CDR2 SNEGSKA (reference sequence). The DNA for the CDR3 is TGCAGTGCTGGGGACACCTCCCAGTACTTC. It yields the protein CSAGDTSQYF.

The chain carries TRBV30 and TRBJ2-7, with 8 bases identical to TRBD1. The CDR3 is 13 residues long. Germline-derived CDR1 and CDR2 are GTSNPN and SVGIG (reference sequence). With V trimmed by 2 bases and J by 5 bases, 5 bases remained unmatched. CDR3 in DNA: TGTGCCTGGAGTCGACAGGGGATCCACGAGCAGTACTTC. Protein: CAWSRQGIHEQYF.

There are a few counts of this clone. The J gene is TRBJ1-6, the V gene TRBV21-1; the listed D gene, TRBD1, was not tested against the DNA. TRBV21-1 corresponds to a pseudogene. The CDR3 is 15 amino acids. This chain's CDR3 is CASSSRGQENSPLHF. The CDR3 DNA reads TGTGCCAGCAGCTCCCGGGGACAGGAGAATTCACCCCTCCACTTT.

The chain joins TRBV19 to TRBJ2-7, with 8 positions matching TRBD2. Germline V gene sequence: CDR1 LNHDA, CDR2 SQIVND (reference sequence). This CDR3 comprises 15 residues. V shed 5 bases and J 2 bases; nucleotides not matched to a gene: 8. CDR3 in DNA: TGTGCCAGTAGTGGTTATAGCGGGATACCCTACGAGCAGTACTTC. This codes for CASSGYSGIPYEQYF. The variable domain in full, with the rest retrieved from reference TRBV19 and TRBJ2-7, is DGGITQSPKYLFRKEGQNVTLSCEQNLNHDAMYWYRQDPGQGLRLIYYSQIVNDFQKGDIAEGYSVSREKKESFPLTVTSAQKNPTAFYLCASSGYSGIPYEQYFGPGTRLTVT.

The chain is built from TRBV4-1 and TRBJ2-7; the match to TRBD2 covers 7 bases. The length of the CDR3 is 14 residues. Germline CDR1 and CDR2: MGHRA and YSYEKL. V shed 1 base and J 2 bases; nucleotides not matched to a gene: 2. The CDR3 protein is CASSQGAGAYEQYF. The CDR3 coding sequence is TGCGCCAGCAGCCAAGGGGCGGGGGCCTACGAGCAGTACTTC.

The chain carries TRBV19 and TRBJ2-5; 11 nucleotides align to TRBD2. The DNA end is a closer match to TRBJ2-7, so the J assignment may be wrong. This CDR3 spans 14 amino acids. CDR1 LNHDA and CDR2 SQIVND come from the germline V gene (reference sequence). This chain's CDR3 is CASSTGTSGYEQYF. The CDR3 DNA is TGTGCCAGTAGTACTGGGACTAGCGGCTACGAGCAGTACTTC.

This chain uses TRBV5-5 with TRBJ2-7; TRBD1 agrees at 12 bases. After removal of 2 bases from V and 4 bases from J, the junction contained 4 bases not matched to a gene. Germline lookup yields CDR1 SGHKS and CDR2 YYEKEE (reference sequence). CDR3 length equals 15 residues. The DNA of the CDR3 is TGTGCCAGCAGCTTATCGGGACAGGGGGCTTACGAGCAGTACTTC. Its protein is CASSLSGQGAYEQYF.

The CDR3 here is CASSPGDYSNQPQHF. Here the CDR3 DNA reads TGCGCCAGCAGCCCCGGCGATTATAGCAATCAGCCCCAGCATTTT. The chain recombines TRBV4-1 with TRBJ1-5; D unclear. V lost 4 bases to trimming and J lost 0 bases, with 10 bases between them. The CDR3 runs 15 residues. The V gene's germline CDR1 is MGHRA and CDR2 YSYEKL.

The rearrangement uses TRBV19 and TRBJ2-7; 7 nucleotides align to TRBD2. The J segment lost 6 bases and the V segment lost 6 bases, leaving 11 bases of the junction unmatched. Germline V gene data show CDR1 as LNHDA and CDR2 as SQIVND (reference sequence). This CDR3 is 14 amino acids long. This chain's CDR3 is CASRDRDYSGEQYF. DNA for the CDR3: TGTGCCAGTAGGGACCGGGACTACTCTGGCGAGCAGTACTTC.